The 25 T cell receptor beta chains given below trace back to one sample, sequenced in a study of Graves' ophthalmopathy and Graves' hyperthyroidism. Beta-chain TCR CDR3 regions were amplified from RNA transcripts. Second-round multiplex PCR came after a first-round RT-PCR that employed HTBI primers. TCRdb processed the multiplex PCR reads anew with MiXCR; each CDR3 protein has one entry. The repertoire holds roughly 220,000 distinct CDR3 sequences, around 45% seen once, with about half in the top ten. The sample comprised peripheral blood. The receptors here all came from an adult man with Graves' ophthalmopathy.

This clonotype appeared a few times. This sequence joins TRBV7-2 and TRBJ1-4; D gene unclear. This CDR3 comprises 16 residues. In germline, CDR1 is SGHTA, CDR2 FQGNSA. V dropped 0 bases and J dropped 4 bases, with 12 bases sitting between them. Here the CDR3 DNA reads TGTGCCAGCAGCTTAGCGGACGGGATTGGTAATGAAAAACTGTTTTTT. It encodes CASSLADGIGNEKLFF.

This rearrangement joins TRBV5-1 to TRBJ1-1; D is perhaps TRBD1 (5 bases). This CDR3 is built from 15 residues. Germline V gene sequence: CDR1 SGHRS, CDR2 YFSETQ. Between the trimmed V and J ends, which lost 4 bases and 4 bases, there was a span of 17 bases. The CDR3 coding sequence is TGCGCCAGCAGCCAAGGTAGGGGCCCCGGCACTGAAGCTTTCTTT. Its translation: CASSQGRGPGTEAFF.

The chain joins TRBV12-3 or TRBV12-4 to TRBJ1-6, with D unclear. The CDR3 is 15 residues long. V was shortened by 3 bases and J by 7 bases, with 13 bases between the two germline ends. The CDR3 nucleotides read TGTGCCAGCAGTTTTCTCAGGCCCTGGAATTCACCCCTCCACTTT. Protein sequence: CASSFLRPWNSPLHF.

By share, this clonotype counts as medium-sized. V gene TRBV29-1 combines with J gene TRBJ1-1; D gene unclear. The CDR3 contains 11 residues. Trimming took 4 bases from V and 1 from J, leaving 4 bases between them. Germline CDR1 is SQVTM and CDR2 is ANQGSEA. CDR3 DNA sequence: TGCAGCGTTGTTTCGAACACTGAAGCTTTCTTT. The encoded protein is CSVVSNTEAFF.

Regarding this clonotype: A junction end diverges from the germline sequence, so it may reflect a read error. The CDR3 loop is CASSYSERGGPYEQYF. CDR3 sequence (DNA): TGTGCCAGCAGTTACTCAGAGCGGGGGGGCCCTTACGAGCAGTACTTC. The chain employs TRBV10-3 and TRBJ2-7; 10 bases agree with TRBD2. Germline V gene data show CDR1 as ENHRY and CDR2 as SYGVKD. This CDR3 is 16 amino acids long.

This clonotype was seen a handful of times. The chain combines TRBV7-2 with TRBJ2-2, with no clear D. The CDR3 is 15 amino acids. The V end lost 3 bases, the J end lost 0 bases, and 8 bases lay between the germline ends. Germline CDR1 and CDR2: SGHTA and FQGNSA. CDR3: CASSFGSTNTGELFF. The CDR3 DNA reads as TGTGCCAGCAGCTTCGGCAGCACGAACACCGGGGAGCTGTTTTTT.

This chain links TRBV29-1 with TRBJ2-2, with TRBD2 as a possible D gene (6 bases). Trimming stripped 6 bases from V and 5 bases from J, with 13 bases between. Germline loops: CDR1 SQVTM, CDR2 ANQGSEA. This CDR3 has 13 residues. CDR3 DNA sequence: TGCAGCGTCCGCCCCCGGGGGACCGGGGAGCTGTTTTTT. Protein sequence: CSVRPRGTGELFF.

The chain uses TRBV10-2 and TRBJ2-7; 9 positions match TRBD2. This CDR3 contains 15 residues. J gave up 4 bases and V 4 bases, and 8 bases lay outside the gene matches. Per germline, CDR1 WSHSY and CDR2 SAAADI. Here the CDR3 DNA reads TGCGCCAGCAGTGCGACTAGCGGACCTTTTTACGAGCAGTACTTC. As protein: CASSATSGPFYEQYF.

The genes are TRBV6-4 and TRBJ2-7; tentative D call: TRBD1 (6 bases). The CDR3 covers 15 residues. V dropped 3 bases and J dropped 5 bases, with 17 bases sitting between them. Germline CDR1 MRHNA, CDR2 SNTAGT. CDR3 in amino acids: CASSDGTPHVDEQYF. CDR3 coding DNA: TGTGCCAGCAGTGATGGGACACCACACGTCGACGAGCAGTACTTC.

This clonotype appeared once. The DNA of the CDR3 is TGTGCCAGTAGTCAGACAGGGGAAGCTTTCTTT. This codes for CASSQTGEAFF. V usage is TRBV19 and J usage is TRBJ1-1; 7 bases match TRBD1. Germline CDR1 reads LNHDA; CDR2 reads SQIVND (reference sequence). This CDR3 is 11 amino acids long. V lost 5 bases and J lost 8; bases outside the gene matches: 2.

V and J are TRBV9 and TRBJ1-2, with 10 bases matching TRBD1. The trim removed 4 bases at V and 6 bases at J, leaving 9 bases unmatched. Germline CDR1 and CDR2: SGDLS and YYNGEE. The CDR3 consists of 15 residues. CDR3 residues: CASSRLGQGDDGYTF. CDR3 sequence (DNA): TGTGCCAGCAGCCGACTCGGACAGGGGGATGATGGCTACACCTTC.

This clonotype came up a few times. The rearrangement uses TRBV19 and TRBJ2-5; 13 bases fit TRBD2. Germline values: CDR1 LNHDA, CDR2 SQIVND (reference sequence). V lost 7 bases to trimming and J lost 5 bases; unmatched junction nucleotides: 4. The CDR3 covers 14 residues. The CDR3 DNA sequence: TGTGCCAGTACCGGGACTAGCGGGATGGAGACCCAGTACTTC. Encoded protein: CASTGTSGMETQYF. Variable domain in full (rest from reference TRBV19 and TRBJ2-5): DGGITQSPKYLFRKEGQNVTLSCEQNLNHDAMYWYRQDPGQGLRLIYYSQIVNDFQKGDIAEGYSVSREKKESFPLTVTSAQKNPTAFYLCASTGTSGMETQYFGPGTRLLVL.

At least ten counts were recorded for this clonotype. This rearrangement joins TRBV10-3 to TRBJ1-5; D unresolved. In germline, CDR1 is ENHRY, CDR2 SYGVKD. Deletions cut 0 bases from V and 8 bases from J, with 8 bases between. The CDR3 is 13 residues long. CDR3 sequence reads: CAISESPRKPQHF. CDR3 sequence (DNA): TGTGCCATCAGTGAGTCTCCCAGGAAGCCCCAGCATTTT.

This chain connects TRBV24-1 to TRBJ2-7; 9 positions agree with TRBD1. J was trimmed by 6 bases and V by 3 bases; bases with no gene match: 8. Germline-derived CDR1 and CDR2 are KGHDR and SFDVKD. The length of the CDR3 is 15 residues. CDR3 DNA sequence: TGTGCCACCAGTGATCCGCCGGGACAGGGCCGCGAGCAGTACTTC. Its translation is CATSDPPGQGREQYF.

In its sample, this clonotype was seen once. The CDR3 is CSAKNPNGEGDTEAFF. In DNA, the CDR3 is TGCAGTGCTAAGAACCCCAACGGGGAGGGGGACACTGAAGCTTTCTTT. The gene calls are TRBV20-1 and TRBJ1-1; a possible D gene is TRBD1 (6 bases). The CDR3 sequence is 16 residues long. CDR1 is DFQATT and CDR2 is SNEGSKA in the germline V gene (reference sequence). Trimming removed 4 bases from V and 3 bases from J, with 21 bases in between.

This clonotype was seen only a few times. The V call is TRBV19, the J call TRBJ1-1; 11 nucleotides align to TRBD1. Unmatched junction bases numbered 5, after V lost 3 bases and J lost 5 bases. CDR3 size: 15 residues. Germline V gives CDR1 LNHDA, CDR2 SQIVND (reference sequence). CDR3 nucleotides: TGTGCCAGTAGTATCCTAGGACAGGGGGCAACTGAAGCTTTCTTT. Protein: CASSILGQGATEAFF.

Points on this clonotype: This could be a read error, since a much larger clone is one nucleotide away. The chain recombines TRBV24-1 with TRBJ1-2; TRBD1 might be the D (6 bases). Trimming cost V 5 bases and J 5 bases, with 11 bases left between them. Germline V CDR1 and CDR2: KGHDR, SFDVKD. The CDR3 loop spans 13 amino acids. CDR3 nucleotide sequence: TGTGCCACCAGTGGTGTACAGGGATATGGCTACACCTTC. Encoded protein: CATSGVQGYGYTF.

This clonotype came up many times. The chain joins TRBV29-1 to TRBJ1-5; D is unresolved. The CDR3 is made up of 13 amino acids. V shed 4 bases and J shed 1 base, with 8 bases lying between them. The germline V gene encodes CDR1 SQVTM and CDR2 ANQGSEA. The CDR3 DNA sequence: TGCAGCGTTGGGGAAGGAAGCAATCAGCCCCAGCATTTT. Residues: CSVGEGSNQPQHF.

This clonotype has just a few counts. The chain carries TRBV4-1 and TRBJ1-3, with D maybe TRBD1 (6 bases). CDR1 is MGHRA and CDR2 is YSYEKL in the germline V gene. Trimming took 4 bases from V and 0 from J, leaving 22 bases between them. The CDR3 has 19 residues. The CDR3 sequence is CASSPLQGQEMHSGNTIYF. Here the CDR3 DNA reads TGCGCCAGCAGCCCATTGCAGGGGCAGGAAATGCACTCTGGAAACACCATATATTTT.

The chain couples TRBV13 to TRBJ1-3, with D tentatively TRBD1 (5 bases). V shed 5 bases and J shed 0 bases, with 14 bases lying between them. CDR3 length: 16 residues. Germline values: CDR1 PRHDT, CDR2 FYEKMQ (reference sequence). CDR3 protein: CASSAPPGISGNTIYF. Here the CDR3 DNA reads TGTGCCAGCAGCGCGCCCCCAGGGATCTCTGGAAACACCATATATTTT.

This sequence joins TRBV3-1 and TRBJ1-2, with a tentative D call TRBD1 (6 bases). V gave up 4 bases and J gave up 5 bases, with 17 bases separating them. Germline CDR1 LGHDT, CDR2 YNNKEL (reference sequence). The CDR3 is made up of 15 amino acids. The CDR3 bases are TGTGCCAGCAGCCCTGGATCGGGGGCTCAATATGGCTACACCTTC. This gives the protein CASSPGSGAQYGYTF.

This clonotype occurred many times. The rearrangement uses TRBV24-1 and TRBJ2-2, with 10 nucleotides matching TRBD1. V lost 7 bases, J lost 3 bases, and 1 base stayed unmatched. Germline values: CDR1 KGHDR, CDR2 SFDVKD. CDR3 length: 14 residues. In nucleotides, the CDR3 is TGTGCCACCAGGGGGACAGGGGACACCGGGGAGCTGTTTTTT. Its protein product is CATRGTGDTGELFF.

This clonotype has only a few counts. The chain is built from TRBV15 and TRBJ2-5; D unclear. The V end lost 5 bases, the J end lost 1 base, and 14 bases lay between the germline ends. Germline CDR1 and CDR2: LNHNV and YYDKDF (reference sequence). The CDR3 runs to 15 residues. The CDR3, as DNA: TGTGCCACCAGCGACGCTAGGGAATTCCAAGAGACCCAGTACTTC. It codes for CATSDAREFQETQYF. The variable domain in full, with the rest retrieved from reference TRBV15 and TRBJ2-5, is DAMVIQNPRYQVTQFGKPVTLSCSQTLNHNVMYWYQQKSSQAPKLLFHYYDKDFNNEADTPDNFQSRRPNTSFCFLDIRSPGLGDTAMYLCATSDAREFQETQYFGPGTRLLVL.

This chain's CDR3 is CASSLEGETQYF. CDR3 coding DNA: TGTGCCAGCAGCTTGGAGGGGGAGACCCAGTACTTC. This chain uses TRBV5-8 with TRBJ2-5; weak D call: TRBD1 (5 bases). Germline CDR1 reads SGHTS; CDR2 reads YDEGEE. V was shortened by 0 bases and J by 5 bases, with 5 bases between the two germline ends. The CDR3 runs to 12 residues.

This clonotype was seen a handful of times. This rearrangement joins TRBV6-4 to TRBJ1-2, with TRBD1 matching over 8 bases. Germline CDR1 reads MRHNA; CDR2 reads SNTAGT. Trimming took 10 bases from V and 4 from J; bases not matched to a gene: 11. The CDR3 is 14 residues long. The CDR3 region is CAISGTGSSYGYTF. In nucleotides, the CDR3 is TGTGCCATCAGCGGGACAGGATCGAGCTATGGCTACACCTTC.